A few counts support the clone carrying this T cell receptor (beta chain). The investigators reverse transcribed all of the isolated RNA, so they sequenced expressed TCRB transcripts. Some clones are missing from TCRdb's copy, which holds only in-frame ones; the method was immunoSEQ multiplex PCR. The sample has around 290,000 clones, approximately 8.1% seen once. The V gene end was trimmed by 6 bases and the J gene end by 0 bases; junction bases not matched to a gene: 14. Germline V gives CDR1 SNHLY, CDR2 FYNNEI. The CDR3 is made up of 18 amino acids. A heparinised blood draw that averaged roughly 120 mL was obtained once from each donor. Post-sort purity exceeded 95% for all sorted populations. The data belong to a study of beta chain features in type 1 diabetes.

Input material: central memory CD4+ T cells from blood. This TCR derives from a woman aged 18 to 35 in good health. The rearrangement joins TRBV2 to TRBJ1-5; 7 nucleotides match TRBD1. The chain's CDR3 is CASRDRVPEPYSNQPQHF. In DNA, the CDR3 is TGTGCCAGCAGAGACAGGGTTCCGGAACCGTATAGCAATCAGCCCCAGCATTTT.